The rows below give T cell receptor beta chains drawn from one sample of a study of T cell repertoires in cytomegalovirus infection. These receptors are not linked to any known antigen. Each CDR3 protein is one row after TCRdb ran MiXCR on the reads. The table includes about 570,000 distinct CDR3 sequences, 40% detected once. The source was cultured PBMCs, collected from culture after CMV antigen stimulation. The receptor source for this set is a human donor in good health (CMV status not recorded). Some clones in this sample may be carry-over from other donors' samples. CDR3s include the opening cysteine and the closing phenylalanine or tryptophan. The order of the fields is CDR3 length, clone size, D gene, J gene, V gene, CDR3 DNA, CDR3 protein. D genes are given only for firm matches. Some rows have no size entry. The others give once, few or many, or a class for an expanded clone.

cdr3_length: 14; clone_size: .; d_call: .; j_call: TRBJ1-2; v_call: TRBV19; cdr3_nt: TGTGCCAGTAGGCCCACAGATAATATTTATGGCTACACCTTC; cdr3_aa: CASRPTDNIYGYTF
cdr3_length: 14; clone_size: .; d_call: TRBD2; j_call: TRBJ2-1; v_call: TRBV20-1; cdr3_nt: TGCAGTGCTAGGTGGGGGGGGTTCTACAATGAGCAGTTCTTC; cdr3_aa: CSARWGGFYNEQFF
cdr3_length: 17; clone_size: .; d_call: .; j_call: TRBJ1-6; v_call: TRBV12-3/TRBV12-4; cdr3_nt: TGTGCCAGCAGCACCGGGACCCAGGACAGTTATAATTCACCCCTCCACTTT; cdr3_aa: CASSTGTQDSYNSPLHF
cdr3_length: 16; clone_size: few; d_call: .; j_call: TRBJ1-6; v_call: TRBV7-2; cdr3_nt: TGTGCCAGCAGCTTAGCCCCCGGGGCAGGAAATTCACCCCTCCACTTT; cdr3_aa: CASSLAPGAGNSPLHF
cdr3_length: 13; clone_size: few; d_call: .; j_call: TRBJ2-1; v_call: TRBV4-3; cdr3_nt: TGCGCCAGCAGCCGGGGCCTTTGGAATGAGCAGTTCTTC; cdr3_aa: CASSRGLWNEQFF
cdr3_length: 13; clone_size: .; d_call: .; j_call: TRBJ1-4; v_call: TRBV20-1; cdr3_nt: TGCAGTGCTAGTCTCGGGATGGGTGAAAAACTGTTTTTT; cdr3_aa: CSASLGMGEKLFF
cdr3_length: 12; clone_size: few; d_call: .; j_call: TRBJ2-5; v_call: TRBV6-1; cdr3_nt: TGTGCCAGCAGCTCCAGTGGAGAGACCCAGTACTTC; cdr3_aa: CASSSSGETQYF
cdr3_length: 15; clone_size: .; d_call: TRBD1; j_call: TRBJ2-7; v_call: TRBV20-1; cdr3_nt: TGCAGTGCTGCCCGGCCCCGACAGGGGCCCGACGAGCAGTACTTC; cdr3_aa: CSAARPRQGPDEQYF
cdr3_length: 11; clone_size: .; d_call: .; j_call: TRBJ1-2; v_call: TRBV20-1; cdr3_nt: TGCAGTGCTAGGCACCGGGACCGCCGCACCTTC; cdr3_aa: CSARHRDRRTF
cdr3_length: 13; clone_size: few; d_call: .; j_call: TRBJ1-1; v_call: TRBV11-3; cdr3_nt: TGTGCCAGCAGCTCGCGGTCAGACGCTGAAGCTTTCTTT; cdr3_aa: CASSSRSDAEAFF
cdr3_length: 11; clone_size: many; d_call: TRBD1; j_call: TRBJ1-1; v_call: TRBV7-4; cdr3_nt: TGTGCCAGCAGCCTGACAGGGGAAGCTTTCTTT; cdr3_aa: CASSLTGEAFF
cdr3_length: 15; clone_size: .; d_call: .; j_call: TRBJ2-5; v_call: TRBV7-6; cdr3_nt: TGTGCCAGCAGCCTTAATACAGGGGGGGGCGAGACCCAGTACTTC; cdr3_aa: CASSLNTGGGETQYF
cdr3_length: 14; clone_size: .; d_call: TRBD1; j_call: TRBJ2-2; v_call: TRBV6-8; cdr3_nt: TGTGCCAGCAGTTCCAACTACAGGGGTGGGGAGCTGTTTTTT; cdr3_aa: CASSSNYRGGELFF
cdr3_length: 18; clone_size: .; d_call: TRBD1; j_call: TRBJ1-3; v_call: TRBV6-1; cdr3_nt: TGTGCCAGCAGCAGACTAGGGGGCCCCTCGTCCTCTGGAAACACCATATATTTT; cdr3_aa: CASSRLGGPSSSGNTIYF
cdr3_length: 12; clone_size: .; d_call: .; j_call: TRBJ2-3; v_call: TRBV2; cdr3_nt: TGTGCCAGCAGTGTTTCGGCAGATACGCAGTATTTT; cdr3_aa: CASSVSADTQYF
cdr3_length: 13; clone_size: few; d_call: .; j_call: TRBJ1-2; v_call: TRBV7-8; cdr3_nt: TGTGCCAGCAGCTTGACTACGAACTATGGCTACACCTTC; cdr3_aa: CASSLTTNYGYTF
cdr3_length: 12; clone_size: few; d_call: .; j_call: TRBJ2-4; v_call: TRBV5-6; cdr3_nt: TGTGCCACCAGTCCAAATTCGGACATTCAGTACTTC; cdr3_aa: CATSPNSDIQYF
cdr3_length: 12; clone_size: .; d_call: .; j_call: TRBJ2-7; v_call: TRBV7-6; cdr3_nt: TGTGCCAGCATGCACAGGGATGGAGAGCAGTACTTC; cdr3_aa: CASMHRDGEQYF
cdr3_length: 17; clone_size: .; d_call: TRBD1; j_call: TRBJ1-5; v_call: TRBV7-8; cdr3_nt: TGTGCCAGCAGCTCCGACAGGGAGAGGTATAGCAATCAGCCCCAGCATTTT; cdr3_aa: CASSSDRERYSNQPQHF
cdr3_length: 14; clone_size: .; d_call: .; j_call: TRBJ2-1; v_call: TRBV12-3/TRBV12-4; cdr3_nt: TGTGCCAGCAGTTTTTTTGGCGAGTACAATGAGCAGTTCTTC; cdr3_aa: CASSFFGEYNEQFF
cdr3_length: 13; clone_size: few; d_call: .; j_call: TRBJ2-7; v_call: TRBV6-2/TRBV6-3; cdr3_nt: TGTGCCAGCACCCGGACACTGGGCTACGAGCAGTACTTC; cdr3_aa: CASTRTLGYEQYF
cdr3_length: 16; clone_size: .; d_call: TRBD2; j_call: TRBJ2-5; v_call: TRBV6-2/TRBV6-3; cdr3_nt: TGTGCCAGCACGGACGGCGGGAGCGTGGTAGAAGAGACCCAGTACTTC; cdr3_aa: CASTDGGSVVEETQYF
cdr3_length: 16; clone_size: few; d_call: .; j_call: TRBJ2-7; v_call: TRBV6-2/TRBV6-3; cdr3_nt: TGTGCCAGCAGTTACTCGGTTGAACAGGCTTCCTACGAGCAGTACTTC; cdr3_aa: CASSYSVEQASYEQYF
cdr3_length: 14; clone_size: once; d_call: TRBD1; j_call: TRBJ2-7; v_call: TRBV7-1; cdr3_nt: TGTGCCAGCAGCTACCGGGACAGGGGCGGGGAGCAGTACTTC; cdr3_aa: CASSYRDRGGEQYF
cdr3_length: 13; clone_size: many; d_call: .; j_call: TRBJ2-7; v_call: TRBV7-2; cdr3_nt: TGTGCCAGCAGCCCAGGGGACTCCTACGAGCAGTACTTC; cdr3_aa: CASSPGDSYEQYF
cdr3_length: 14; clone_size: .; d_call: .; j_call: TRBJ2-5; v_call: TRBV10-3; cdr3_nt: TGTGCCATCAGTGATCTTGCTCTACAAGAGACCCAGTACTTC; cdr3_aa: CAISDLALQETQYF
cdr3_length: 17; clone_size: .; d_call: .; j_call: TRBJ2-3; v_call: TRBV6-6; cdr3_nt: TGTGCCAGCAGTTACGATGGCTCCCCAGGCAAAGGAGATACGCAGTATTTT; cdr3_aa: CASSYDGSPGKGDTQYF
cdr3_length: 14; clone_size: few; d_call: TRBD2; j_call: TRBJ2-4; v_call: TRBV28; cdr3_nt: TGTGCCAGCATCGCGGGGGGGAGTCAAAACATTCAGTACTTC; cdr3_aa: CASIAGGSQNIQYF
cdr3_length: 15; clone_size: .; d_call: .; j_call: TRBJ2-2; v_call: TRBV12-3/TRBV12-4; cdr3_nt: TGTGCCAGCACTGTCAGGGGCTCGAACACCGGGGAGCTGTTTTTT; cdr3_aa: CASTVRGSNTGELFF
cdr3_length: 16; clone_size: .; d_call: TRBD1; j_call: TRBJ2-7; v_call: TRBV27; cdr3_nt: TGTGCCAGCAGTCTAGGTTGGGGACAGGCACGCTACGAGCAGTACTTC; cdr3_aa: CASSLGWGQARYEQYF
cdr3_length: 14; clone_size: many; d_call: .; j_call: TRBJ1-1; v_call: TRBV7-2; cdr3_nt: TGTGCCAGCAGCCCCTCCCGGGGAAACACTGAAGCTTTCTTT; cdr3_aa: CASSPSRGNTEAFF
cdr3_length: 16; clone_size: few; d_call: .; j_call: TRBJ2-1; v_call: TRBV19; cdr3_nt: TGTGCCAGTAGTCCGCCAGGCGCGGGGTCCTACAATGAGCAGTTCTTC; cdr3_aa: CASSPPGAGSYNEQFF
cdr3_length: 17; clone_size: .; d_call: TRBD1; j_call: TRBJ2-1; v_call: TRBV7-6; cdr3_nt: TGTGCCAGCAGCCCTTACGTGGGGGACAGTCCATACAATGAGCAGTTCTTC; cdr3_aa: CASSPYVGDSPYNEQFF
cdr3_length: 16; clone_size: .; d_call: TRBD2; j_call: TRBJ2-7; v_call: TRBV7-2; cdr3_nt: TGTGCCAGCAGCCCCTTTGCCCCGGGACTAGCGGCTGAGCAGTACTTC; cdr3_aa: CASSPFAPGLAAEQYF
cdr3_length: 14; clone_size: .; d_call: .; j_call: TRBJ2-2; v_call: TRBV10-3; cdr3_nt: TGTGCCACCACCCCGAGGACGAACACCGGGGAGCTGTTTTTT; cdr3_aa: CATTPRTNTGELFF
cdr3_length: 12; clone_size: few; d_call: .; j_call: TRBJ2-5; v_call: TRBV7-2; cdr3_nt: TGTGCCAGCAGCCACCCCTTAGAGACCCAGTACTTC; cdr3_aa: CASSHPLETQYF
cdr3_length: 15; clone_size: .; d_call: .; j_call: TRBJ2-3; v_call: TRBV7-4; cdr3_nt: TGTGCCAGCAGCCCGGTGGGGATTAGCACAGATACGCAGTATTTT; cdr3_aa: CASSPVGISTDTQYF
cdr3_length: 19; clone_size: .; d_call: TRBD1; j_call: TRBJ1-6; v_call: TRBV7-2; cdr3_nt: TGTGCCAGCAGCTTAGCCACGGGACAGATTCTCTCCTATAATTCACCCCTCCACTTT; cdr3_aa: CASSLATGQILSYNSPLHF
cdr3_length: 14; clone_size: once; d_call: .; j_call: TRBJ2-7; v_call: TRBV4-1; cdr3_nt: TGCGCCAGCAGCCAAGATAACATGGGGTACGAGCAGTACTTC; cdr3_aa: CASSQDNMGYEQYF
cdr3_length: 15; clone_size: few; d_call: .; j_call: TRBJ1-5; v_call: TRBV7-2; cdr3_nt: TGTGCCAGCAGCTGGAGGGGAGGAGGCAATCAGCCCCAGCATTTT; cdr3_aa: CASSWRGGGNQPQHF
cdr3_length: 16; clone_size: .; d_call: .; j_call: TRBJ1-2; v_call: TRBV4-3; cdr3_nt: TGCGCCAGCAGCCAAGATCGCAGGGCCCCTAACTATGGCTACACCTTC; cdr3_aa: CASSQDRRAPNYGYTF
cdr3_length: 13; clone_size: few; d_call: .; j_call: TRBJ1-1; v_call: TRBV12-3/TRBV12-4; cdr3_nt: TGTGCCAGCAGGAAGACAGGTCACACTGAAGCTTTCTTT; cdr3_aa: CASRKTGHTEAFF
cdr3_length: 16; clone_size: many; d_call: .; j_call: TRBJ1-2; v_call: TRBV7-2; cdr3_nt: TGTGCCAGCAGCTTAGCGCCATGGAACCCTGACTATGGCTACACCTTC; cdr3_aa: CASSLAPWNPDYGYTF
cdr3_length: 15; clone_size: .; d_call: .; j_call: TRBJ2-2; v_call: TRBV7-8; cdr3_nt: TGTGCCAGCAGCCCCCGGGGAGGTTGGACCGGGGAGCTGTTTTTT; cdr3_aa: CASSPRGGWTGELFF
cdr3_length: 15; clone_size: few; d_call: .; j_call: TRBJ2-7; v_call: TRBV4-2; cdr3_nt: TGTGCCAGCAGCCAAGTAGGCGAGGGTCCCTACGAGCAGTACTTC; cdr3_aa: CASSQVGEGPYEQYF
cdr3_length: 14; clone_size: few; d_call: .; j_call: TRBJ1-5; v_call: TRBV7-2; cdr3_nt: TGTGCCAGCAGCCAGACCCCAGGCTATCAGCCCCAGCATTTT; cdr3_aa: CASSQTPGYQPQHF
cdr3_length: 16; clone_size: .; d_call: TRBD1; j_call: TRBJ2-7; v_call: TRBV7-9; cdr3_nt: TGTGCCAGCAGCCTCGGTCTGGGGACAGCCTCCTACGAGCAGTACTTC; cdr3_aa: CASSLGLGTASYEQYF
cdr3_length: 16; clone_size: .; d_call: .; j_call: TRBJ1-1; v_call: TRBV12-5; cdr3_nt: TGTGCTAGTGACCAGGGGCCTCTCGCTCTCTACACTGAAGCTTTCTTT; cdr3_aa: CASDQGPLALYTEAFF
cdr3_length: 13; clone_size: .; d_call: TRBD2; j_call: TRBJ2-3; v_call: TRBV6-1; cdr3_nt: TGTGCCAGCATTCTAGCGGCCACAGATACGCAGTATTTT; cdr3_aa: CASILAATDTQYF
cdr3_length: 15; clone_size: few; d_call: .; j_call: TRBJ1-2; v_call: TRBV7-6; cdr3_nt: TGTGCCAGCAGTCCCATCATGAGGCAGCACTATGGCTACACCTTC; cdr3_aa: CASSPIMRQHYGYTF
cdr3_length: 17; clone_size: once; d_call: TRBD2; j_call: TRBJ2-2; v_call: TRBV2; cdr3_nt: TGTGCCAGCAGCGCCTCACTAGCGGTCGTTCTTGCCGGGGAGCTGTTTTTT; cdr3_aa: CASSASLAVVLAGELFF
cdr3_length: 13; clone_size: few; d_call: .; j_call: TRBJ1-1; v_call: TRBV7-2; cdr3_nt: TGTGCCAGCAGCTTAGATTTGACGGTTGAAGCTTTCTTT; cdr3_aa: CASSLDLTVEAFF
cdr3_length: 16; clone_size: few; d_call: TRBD2; j_call: TRBJ2-1; v_call: TRBV4-1; cdr3_nt: TGCGCCAGCAGCCAAGGACTAGCGGAAGCCCCACATGAGCAGTTCTTC; cdr3_aa: CASSQGLAEAPHEQFF
cdr3_length: 14; clone_size: few; d_call: .; j_call: TRBJ1-6; v_call: TRBV12-3/TRBV12-4; cdr3_nt: TGTGCCAGCAGTCCCCGAAGCTATAATTCACCCCTCCACTTT; cdr3_aa: CASSPRSYNSPLHF
cdr3_length: 17; clone_size: few; d_call: .; j_call: TRBJ2-7; v_call: TRBV7-2; cdr3_nt: TGTGCCAGCAGCAGGGGGACATGGGGGGTCGGCTCCTACGAGCAGTACTTC; cdr3_aa: CASSRGTWGVGSYEQYF
cdr3_length: 16; clone_size: few; d_call: TRBD1; j_call: TRBJ1-5; v_call: TRBV18; cdr3_nt: TGTGCCAGCTCACCGTCACAGGGGAGTCTGGGACAGCCCCAGCATTTT; cdr3_aa: CASSPSQGSLGQPQHF
cdr3_length: 17; clone_size: few; d_call: .; j_call: TRBJ2-2; v_call: TRBV27; cdr3_nt: TGTGCCAGCAGTTTATTGGCTGGGCGGGGGAACACCGGGGAGCTGTTTTTT; cdr3_aa: CASSLLAGRGNTGELFF
cdr3_length: 14; clone_size: .; d_call: .; j_call: TRBJ1-5; v_call: TRBV7-9; cdr3_nt: TGTGCCAGCAGCCCCCTTCGGAGCAATCAGCCCCAGCATTTT; cdr3_aa: CASSPLRSNQPQHF
cdr3_length: 14; clone_size: .; d_call: .; j_call: TRBJ2-7; v_call: TRBV2; cdr3_nt: TGTGCCAGCAACACCCTGGGGATTGACTACGAGCAGTACTTC; cdr3_aa: CASNTLGIDYEQYF
cdr3_length: 14; clone_size: .; d_call: TRBD2; j_call: TRBJ2-3; v_call: TRBV7-8; cdr3_nt: TGTGCCATAGGACTAGCGGATAGCACAGATACGCAGTATTTT; cdr3_aa: CAIGLADSTDTQYF